A single T cell receptor (beta chain) is shown here with its context. Its antigen is unknown. TCRdb reprocessed the RACE reads via MiXCR and lists one record per CDR3 protein. In the table there are a few hundred thousand distinct CDR3 sequences, around 5% of which are singletons. Germline V gene data show CDR1 as LGHNA and CDR2 as YNFKEQ. Trimming took 0 bases from V and 8 from J, leaving 16 bases between them. CDR3 size: 15 residues. The data stem from a study of human T cells and chemical hapten exposure. Whole-study findings and limits: Controls had significantly fewer large CDR3 similarity clusters than were formed by expanded TCRs.

Time point in this sample: pre-sensitization, week 0. Described treatment: therapeutic diphenylcyclopropenone sensitization with weekly scalp DPC. Blood draws preceded each patch test application. The chain recombines TRBV4-2 with TRBJ1-2; D is possibly TRBD1 (6 bases). The TCR originated in a woman aged 18-29 years with alopecia areata. Some clones in this sample may be carry-over from other donors' samples. Sample: whole blood, taken in connection with sensitization to the hapten diphenylcyclopropenone (DPC). CDR3 sequence reads: CASSQDEQGLGGYTF. The CDR3 DNA sequence: TGTGCCAGCAGCCAAGATGAACAGGGACTAGGAGGCTACACCTTC.